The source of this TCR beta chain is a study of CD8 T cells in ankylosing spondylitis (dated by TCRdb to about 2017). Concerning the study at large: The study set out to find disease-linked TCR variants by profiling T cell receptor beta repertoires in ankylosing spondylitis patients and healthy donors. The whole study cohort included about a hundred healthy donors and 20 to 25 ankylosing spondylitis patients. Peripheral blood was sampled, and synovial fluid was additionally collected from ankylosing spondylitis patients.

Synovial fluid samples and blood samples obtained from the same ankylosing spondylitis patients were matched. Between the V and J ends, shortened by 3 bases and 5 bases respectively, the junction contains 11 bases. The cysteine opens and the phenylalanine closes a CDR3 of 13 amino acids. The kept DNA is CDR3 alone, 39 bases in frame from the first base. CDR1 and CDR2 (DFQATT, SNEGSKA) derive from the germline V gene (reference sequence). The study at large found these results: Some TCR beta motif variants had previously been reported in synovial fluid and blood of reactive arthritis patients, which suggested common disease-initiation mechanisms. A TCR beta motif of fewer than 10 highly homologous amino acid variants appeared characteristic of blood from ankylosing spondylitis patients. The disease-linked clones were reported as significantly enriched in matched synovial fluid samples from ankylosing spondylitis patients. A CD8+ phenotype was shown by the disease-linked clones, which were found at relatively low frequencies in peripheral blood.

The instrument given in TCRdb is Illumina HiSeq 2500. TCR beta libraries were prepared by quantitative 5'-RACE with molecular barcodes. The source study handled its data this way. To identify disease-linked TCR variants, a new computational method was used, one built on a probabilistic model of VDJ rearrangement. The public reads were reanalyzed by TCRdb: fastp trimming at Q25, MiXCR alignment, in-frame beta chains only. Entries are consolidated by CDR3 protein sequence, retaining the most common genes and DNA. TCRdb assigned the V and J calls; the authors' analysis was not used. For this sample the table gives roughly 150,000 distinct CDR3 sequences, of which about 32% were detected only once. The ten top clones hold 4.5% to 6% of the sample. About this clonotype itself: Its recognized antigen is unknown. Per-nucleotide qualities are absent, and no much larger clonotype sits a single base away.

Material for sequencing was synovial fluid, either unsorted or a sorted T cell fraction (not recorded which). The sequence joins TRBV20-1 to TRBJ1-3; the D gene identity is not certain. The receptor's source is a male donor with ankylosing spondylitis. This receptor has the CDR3 CSASELSRNTIYF. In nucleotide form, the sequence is TGCAGTGCTAGTGAGTTGAGTCGAAACACCATATATTTT.